The 8 T cell receptor beta chains in this list originate from one sample, sequenced in a study of blood T cell repertoires in COVID-19. Using immunoSEQ multiplex PCR, the repertoire was profiled, and TCRdb retains in-frame clones only, with some absent. The sample has about 91,000 clones, around 80% seen once. The sequencing input was peripheral blood. The receptor source for this set is a man aged 45-60 years with active or convalescent COVID-19.

This rearrangement joins TRBV18 to TRBJ2-1, with a possible D match to TRBD1 (5 bases). The V end was cut by 2 bases, the J end by 4 bases, with 18 bases between. This CDR3 spans 17 amino acids. Germline V gene sequence: CDR1 KGHSH, CDR2 LQKENI. CDR3 nucleotide sequence: TGTGCCAGCTCACCAGAAAAAGGGGCTAGGGGTTACAATGAGCAGTTCTTC. As protein: CASSPEKGARGYNEQFF.

The chain recombines TRBV12-3 or TRBV12-4 with TRBJ1-2; tentatively, D is TRBD1 (6 bases). V dropped 5 bases and J dropped 2 bases, with 9 bases sitting between them. This CDR3 is 13 amino acids long. The CDR3 loop reads CASSNRVNYGYTF. DNA for the CDR3: TGTGCCAGCAGTAACAGGGTGAACTATGGCTACACCTTC.

This chain connects TRBV4-1 to TRBJ1-6, with 8 bases matching TRBD1. V was pared by 0 bases and J by 10 bases, with 8 bases of the junction left unmatched. CDR3 length equals 16 residues. In germline, CDR1 is MGHRA, CDR2 YSYEKL. In DNA, the CDR3 is TGCGCCAGCAGCCAAGATCAAGGACAGGGCTGGTCACCCCTCCACTTT. It specifies CASSQDQGQGWSPLHF.

The rearrangement joins TRBV12-3 or TRBV12-4 to TRBJ2-7; D perhaps matches TRBD1 (5 bases). The V end lost 4 bases, the J end lost 4 bases, and 8 bases lay between the germline ends. The CDR3 has 12 amino acids. For the CDR3, the DNA is TGTGCCAGCAGTTCCAACAGGTACGAGCAGTACTTC. Its protein product is CASSSNRYEQYF.

J is TRBJ1-2 and V is TRBV9; D ambiguous. Germline CDR1 SGDLS, CDR2 YYNGEE. Trimming took 0 bases from V and 4 from J, leaving 7 bases between them. This CDR3 contains 13 residues. The CDR3 DNA sequence: TGTGCCAGCAGCGTAGCTTGGAGCTATGGCTACACCTTC. This codes for CASSVAWSYGYTF.

The V gene is TRBV27, the J gene TRBJ2-7; 9 nucleotides agree with TRBD1. Germline CDR1 reads MNHEY; CDR2 reads SMNVEV (reference sequence). The CDR3 extends over 15 amino acids. With 2 bases clipped from V and 2 bases from J, the junction kept 4 bases outside the gene matches. CDR3: CASSLGTGITYEQYF. Written as DNA, the CDR3 is TGTGCCAGCAGTTTAGGGACAGGGATAACCTACGAGCAGTACTTC.

This chain connects TRBV6-2 or TRBV6-3 to TRBJ1-6; D is unresolved. V lost 2 bases and J lost 7, with 9 bases in between. Germline V gene lookup returns CDR1 MNHEY and CDR2 SVGEGT. This CDR3 region has 14 residues. The CDR3 sequence: CASSYEGANSPLHF. The CDR3 DNA reads TGTGCCAGCAGTTACGAGGGCGCGAATTCACCCCTCCACTTT.

This clone was counted between two and nine times. This chain links TRBV3-1 (or the pseudogene TRBV3-2) with TRBJ1-4; D is unresolved. This CDR3 has 14 amino acids. V was shortened by 2 bases and J by 6 bases, with 10 bases between the two germline ends. Per germline, CDR1 LGHDT and CDR2 YNNKEL (reference sequence). CDR3 sequence (DNA): TGTGCCAGCAGCCAATACGGACTGGATGAAAAACTGTTTTTT. This encodes CASSQYGLDEKLFF.